This T cell receptor (beta chain) came from a study of blood T cell repertoires in COVID-19. Measured with immunoSEQ multiplex PCR; TCRdb has only the in-frame clones, and not every one. The repertoire holds about 110,000 clones, with over 70% as singletons. CDR1 is MNHEY and CDR2 is SVGAGI in the germline V gene. The CDR3 totals 13 residues. Trimming shortened V by 11 bases and J by 5 bases, and 17 bases separated the two germline ends. This clone came up once. Input material: peripheral blood. This TCR came from a human donor with acute or convalescent COVID-19. The donor label of this sample is uncertain. The chain combines TRBV6-5 with TRBJ2-3; D not resolved. CDR3 DNA: TGTGCCCTCTTGAGGCAGACGGGAGATACGCAGTATTTT. Amino acids: CALLRQTGDTQYF.